These 28 T cell receptor beta chains were sequenced from one sample in a study of regulatory T cells in long-lasting Graves disease. The time point: newly diagnosed GD, antithyroid drugs for less than 3 months. PBMC-derived RNA was used for the TCR library. Through Arm-PCR of CDR3 regions and iRepertoire HTBI primers, TCR beta libraries were built. TCRdb processed the multiplex PCR reads anew with MiXCR; each CDR3 protein has one entry. The data hold some 410,000 distinct CDR3 sequences, with around 15% observed a single time. This sample also appeared in a second study, on T cells in Graves' hyperthyroidism and ophthalmopathy.

The sample was peripheral blood mononuclear cells (PBMCs), taken at new diagnosis, from a patient treated with antithyroid drugs. All receptors derive from a woman in her thirties with Graves disease.

This clonotype has a handful of counts. The chain carries TRBV7-9 and TRBJ1-6; 8 bases are shared with TRBD1. The CDR3 is 14 amino acids. Germline CDR1 reads SEHNR; CDR2 reads FQNEAQ (reference sequence). J gave up 10 bases and V 5 bases, and 7 bases lay outside the gene matches. The CDR3 sequence: CASSQDRVGSPLHF. CDR3 DNA: TGTGCCAGCAGCCAGGACAGGGTTGGGTCACCCCTCCACTTT.

A few counts support this clonotype. This sequence joins TRBV4-1 and TRBJ1-1; D perhaps matches TRBD1 (5 bases). This CDR3 contains 16 residues. V lost 0 bases and J 11 bases, leaving 22 bases between the germline ends. Germline CDR1 MGHRA, CDR2 YSYEKL. CDR3 protein: CASSQDRVVGARGAFF. Here the CDR3 DNA reads TGCGCCAGCAGCCAAGATCGGGTCGTAGGGGCCCGGGGGGCTTTCTTT.

The CDR3 spells CASGRGDTGELFF. CDR3 DNA sequence: TGTGCCAGCGGGAGGGGTGACACCGGGGAGCTGTTTTTT. The chain has TRBV28 and TRBJ2-2, with 7 nucleotides matching TRBD2. Trimming took 8 bases from V and 3 from J; bases not matched to a gene: 3. The germline CDR1 and CDR2 sequences are MDHEN and SYDVKM. The CDR3 has 13 amino acids.

In its sample, this clonotype was seen many times. One end of the junction is discordant with germline, which a read error may explain. The V call is TRBV30, the J call TRBJ2-1, with 13 bases identical to TRBD2. This CDR3 has 13 amino acids. Germline-derived CDR1 and CDR2 are GTSNPN and SVGIG (reference sequence). The DNA for the CDR3 is TGTGCCTGGATATCAGGGACTAGCGGGAAAAGGGTCTTC. It yields the protein CAWISGTSGKRVF.

The CDR3: CASSVDGYANTGELFF. CDR3 sequence (DNA): TGTGCCAGCAGCGTGGACGGATACGCGAACACCGGGGAGCTGTTTTTT. The chain links TRBV9 to TRBJ2-2; the D is unclear. V lost 2 bases and J lost 0, with 11 bases in between. From germline, CDR1 is SGDLS and CDR2 YYNGEE. The CDR3 is 16 residues long.

This clonotype was observed at least ten times. V usage is TRBV20-1 and J usage is TRBJ2-7; 13 nucleotides line up with TRBD2. This CDR3 has 17 residues. J lost 3 bases, V lost 2 bases, and 10 bases had no gene match. From germline, CDR1 is DFQATT and CDR2 SNEGSKA (reference sequence). Here the CDR3 reads CSARRGLAGERVYEQYF. The CDR3 DNA sequence: TGCAGTGCTAGACGAGGACTAGCGGGAGAACGAGTCTACGAGCAGTACTTC.

This clonotype was detected many times. The rearrangement links TRBV7-9 to TRBJ2-5, with D perhaps given as TRBD1 or TRBD2 (5 bases each). The germline V gene encodes CDR1 SEHNR and CDR2 FQNEAQ (reference sequence). This CDR3 contains 14 residues. The ends were cut back, 7 bases at V and 5 bases at J, with 17 bases in the middle. The CDR3: CASNSGDARETQYF. DNA of the CDR3: TGTGCCAGCAATTCTGGGGACGCTAGGGAGACCCAGTACTTC.

This clonotype was picked up a small number of times. This rearrangement joins TRBV19 to TRBJ2-5; 10 bases fit TRBD2. Germline V gene lookup returns CDR1 LNHDA and CDR2 SQIVND (reference sequence). This CDR3 region has 15 residues. Trimming at V came to 4 bases and at J to 5 bases, leaving 7 bases not matched to a gene. CDR3 amino acids: CASSSYLAGVETQYF. Written as DNA, the CDR3 is TGTGCCAGTAGTAGTTACCTAGCGGGAGTGGAGACCCAGTACTTC.

This clonotype was detected ten times or more. The chain is built from TRBV20-1 and TRBJ2-7, with TRBD2 matching over 11 bases. J lost 7 bases, V lost 0 bases, and 8 bases had no gene match. The CDR3 extends over 15 amino acids. Germline V CDR1 and CDR2: DFQATT, SNEGSKA (reference sequence). CDR3 residues: CSARDPGLAGGEQYF. CDR3 in DNA: TGCAGTGCTAGAGACCCAGGACTAGCGGGTGGTGAGCAGTACTTC.

Only a few counts were recorded for this clonotype. V usage is TRBV7-2 and J usage is TRBJ2-5, with D maybe TRBD2 (5 bases). This CDR3 is 16 amino acids long. The germline CDR1 and CDR2 sequences are SGHTA and FQGNSA. V shed 5 bases and J shed 1 base, with 17 bases lying between them. DNA of the CDR3: TGTGCCAGCAGCCCCACCCCCCGGCTAGCCCAAGAGACCCAGTACTTC. It translates to CASSPTPRLAQETQYF.

This clonotype was seen at least ten times. The chain joins TRBV6-2 or TRBV6-3 to TRBJ2-2; 11 positions match TRBD2. From germline, CDR1 is MNHEY and CDR2 SVGEGT. V shed 8 bases, J shed 5 bases, and the junction held 4 bases outside the gene matches. This CDR3 is 14 amino acids long. CDR3 amino acids: CASATSGDTGELFF. The CDR3 DNA follows: TGTGCCAGCGCGACTAGCGGGGATACCGGGGAGCTGTTTTTT.

This clonotype has ten or more counts. The rearrangement uses TRBV27 and TRBJ2-1; no firm D call. CDR1 and CDR2 (germline): MNHEY, SMNVEV (reference sequence). Trimming shortened V by 4 bases and J by 6 bases, and 13 bases separated the two germline ends. This CDR3 spans 14 amino acids. The CDR3 coding sequence is TGTGCCAGCAGTTACTCGGACGGACGCAATGAGCAGTTCTTC. This encodes CASSYSDGRNEQFF.

V usage is TRBV28 and J usage is TRBJ1-2, with D hard to call. The CDR3 is made up of 10 amino acids. Germline CDR1 and CDR2: MDHEN and SYDVKM. V gave up 5 bases and J gave up 2 bases, with 0 bases separating them. In nucleotides, the CDR3 is TGTGCCAGCAGTAACTATGGCTACACCTTC. The encoded protein is CASSNYGYTF.

This clonotype was picked up a small number of times. This could be a read error, since a much larger clone is one nucleotide away. The chain recombines TRBV20-1 with TRBJ2-7, with a weak D call TRBD2 (7 bases). The CDR3 spans 14 residues. The germline V gene has CDR1 DFQATT and CDR2 SNEGSKA (reference sequence). The CDR3 sequence is CSAPEGRGGYELYF. The CDR3 coding sequence is TGCAGTGCCCCCGAGGGTAGGGGGGGTTACGAGCTGTACTTC.

This clonotype was recorded a few times. The chain uses TRBV19 and TRBJ2-1; D is perhaps TRBD2 (5 bases). The CDR3 contains 17 residues. CDR1 is LNHDA and CDR2 is SQIVND in the germline V gene (reference sequence). V was clipped by 5 bases and J by 5 bases, with 22 bases between them. CDR3 sequence (DNA): TGTGCCAGTAGTGCTCCGGAGGCGAGGAGAACACACAATGAGCAGTTCTTC. This translates into CASSAPEARRTHNEQFF.

V and J are TRBV4-1 and TRBJ2-5, with TRBD2 as a possible D gene (6 bases). The ends were cut back, 1 base at V and 2 bases at J, with 17 bases in the middle. There are 17 residues in the CDR3. Germline V gene lookup returns CDR1 MGHRA and CDR2 YSYEKL. Here the CDR3 reads CASSQGIGLSRQETQYF. Written as DNA, the CDR3 is TGCGCCAGCAGCCAAGGGATTGGACTATCCCGTCAAGAGACCCAGTACTTC.

The chain has TRBV6-1 and TRBJ2-3; 10 nucleotides align to TRBD1. Germline CDR1 MNHNS, CDR2 SASEGT. V was pared by 5 bases and J by 3 bases, with 8 bases of the junction left unmatched. The CDR3 has 16 residues. CDR3: CASSRQPDRGTDTQYF. CDR3 sequence (DNA): TGTGCCAGCAGTCGGCAACCGGACAGGGGGACAGATACGCAGTATTTT.

This clonotype was seen repeatedly, ten times or more. DNA of the CDR3: TGCAGTGCCTCAAAGACCCCCTCGTTTCTGAACACTGAAGCTTTCTTT. This encodes CSASKTPSFLNTEAFF. The rearrangement uses TRBV20-1 and TRBJ1-1; D is unclear. Germline loops: CDR1 DFQATT, CDR2 SNEGSKA (reference sequence). Trimming took off 6 bases at V and 0 bases at J, with 20 bases between the two ends. The CDR3 has 16 amino acids.

This clonotype was picked up a small number of times. A much larger clone is a single base away; this may be a read error. The V gene is TRBV20-1, the J gene TRBJ2-5; 10 bases map to TRBD1. This CDR3 has 13 amino acids. The germline gives CDR1 DFQATT, CDR2 SNEGSKA (reference sequence). The CDR3 spells CGAKDRGRETQYF. In DNA, the CDR3 is TGCGGTGCCAAGGACAGGGGGAGGGAGACCCAGTACTTC.

Ten or more counts support this clonotype. The chain carries TRBV18 and TRBJ2-7; 7 bases are shared with TRBD2. Trimming cost V 3 bases and J 3 bases; bases outside gene matches: 8. The CDR3 consists of 15 residues. Germline CDR1 and CDR2: KGHSH and LQKENI. The CDR3 DNA reads TGTGCCAGCTCACCGCCCAGCGGGGCCAACTACGAGCAGTACTTC. It codes for CASSPPSGANYEQYF.

Regarding this clonotype: Sequence at one end of the junction differs from germline and may be a read error. The chain recombines TRBV11-2 with TRBJ2-3; TRBD1 might be the D (7 bases). The CDR3 spans 15 residues. CDR1 and CDR2 from the germline V gene are SGHAT and FQNNGV. The DNA for the CDR3 is TGTACCAGCAGGGGGGACAGCTCGAGCAGTGGTACGCAGTATTTT. Translated: CTSRGDSSSSGTQYF.

Ten or more counts support this clonotype. The chain employs TRBV25-1 and TRBJ1-2; 8 positions match TRBD1. The germline CDR1 and CDR2 sequences are MGHDK and SYGVNS. V shed 2 bases, J shed 1 base, and the junction held 0 bases outside the gene matches. CDR3 length equals 14 residues. The CDR3 here is CASSETGGNYGYTF. CDR3 nucleotide sequence: TGTGCCAGCAGTGAAACAGGGGGTAACTATGGCTACACCTTC.

This clonotype showed up just a few times. This sequence joins TRBV5-1 and TRBJ1-6; a possible D gene is TRBD1 (6 bases). V was pared by 1 base and J by 6 bases, with 14 bases between. The CDR3 consists of 16 residues. Germline CDR1 SGHRS, CDR2 YFSETQ. CDR3 amino acids: CASSLLTGRSNSPLHF. CDR3 nucleotide sequence: TGCGCCAGCAGCTTGCTCACAGGGAGGAGTAATTCACCCCTCCACTTT.

V is TRBV4-2 and J is TRBJ2-2; the match to TRBD2 covers 12 bases. CDR3 size: 17 residues. The V gene end was trimmed by 1 base and the J gene end by 7 bases; junction bases not matched to a gene: 7. CDR1 LGHNA and CDR2 YNFKEQ come from the germline V gene. The CDR3 protein is CASSQGSSGRGDGELFF. DNA for the CDR3: TGTGCCAGCAGCCAAGGTTCTAGCGGGAGGGGGGACGGGGAGCTGTTTTTT.

With regard to this clonotype: It may be a read error: a sequence one base away is much more abundant. The V call is TRBV7-3, the J call TRBJ2-1; possibly TRBD1 or TRBD2 for D (6 bases each). This CDR3 is 16 amino acids long. From germline, CDR1 is SGHTA and CDR2 FQGTGA. CDR3: CASSFRSGASYNDQFF. DNA of the CDR3: TGTGCCAGCAGCTTCCGATCGGGGGCTTCCTACAATGATCAGTTCTTC.

There are a few counts of this clonotype. A much larger clone is a single base away; this may be a read error. The chain employs TRBV7-3 and TRBJ2-1; D call uncertain. Germline lookup yields CDR1 SGHTA and CDR2 FQGTGA. This CDR3 is 13 amino acids long. Trimming took 2 bases from V and 5 from J, leaving 7 bases between them. The CDR3 DNA is TGTGCCAGCAGCTTAGCCCCCCACAATGAGCAGTTCTTC. Protein: CASSLAPHNEQFF.

This clonotype was recorded many times. The chain links TRBV19 to TRBJ2-1, with D possibly matching TRBD1 (5 bases). Germline CDR1 LNHDA, CDR2 SQIVND (reference sequence). Deletions cut 5 bases from V and 10 bases from J, with 21 bases between. This CDR3 has 15 residues. CDR3 in amino acids: CASSSLTSTGAEQFF. The DNA for the CDR3 is TGTGCCAGTAGTTCCCTAACGTCTACTGGGGCAGAGCAGTTCTTC.

This clonotype occurred many times. V is TRBV7-9 and J is TRBJ2-4; perhaps TRBD2 as D (6 bases). Germline CDR1 is SEHNR and CDR2 is FQNEAQ (reference sequence). CDR3 length equals 16 residues. The germline V and J ends were trimmed by 3 bases and 0 bases, with 12 bases remaining between them. CDR3 bases: TGTGCCAGCAGCTTTAGCGGAGAACTAGCCAAAAACATTCAGTACTTC. It is translated as CASSFSGELAKNIQYF.